These 26 T cell receptor beta chains originate from one sample sequenced in a study of blood T cell repertoires in COVID-19. Sequencing used immunoSEQ multiplex PCR; TCRdb keeps in-frame clones, though not all of them. The table includes under 250,000 clones, around 88% detected once. The sequenced material came from peripheral blood. The receptors shown here come from an elderly man with acute or convalescent COVID-19.

This clone was seen just once. This chain joins TRBV9 and TRBJ1-2, with D tentatively TRBD1 (5 bases). The germline V and J ends were trimmed by 4 bases and 4 bases, with 11 bases remaining between them. CDR3 size: 13 residues. Per germline, CDR1 SGDLS and CDR2 YYNGEE. In DNA, the CDR3 is TGTGCCAGCAGCCTACGGACAACCTATGGCTACACCTTC. This codes for CASSLRTTYGYTF.

The rearrangement links TRBV13 to TRBJ2-7; D uncertain. The CDR3 is 15 residues long. The V gene lost 2 bases and the J gene lost 2 bases, with 13 bases spanning the gap. Germline CDR1 PRHDT, CDR2 FYEKMQ (reference sequence). Here the CDR3 reads CASSLIRSPTYEQYF. DNA of the CDR3: TGTGCCAGCAGCTTAATTCGGTCGCCCACCTACGAGCAGTACTTC.

V usage is TRBV9 and J usage is TRBJ2-7; 10 nucleotides align to TRBD1. This CDR3 is 16 amino acids long. Unmatched junction bases numbered 8, after V lost 0 bases and J lost 5 bases. Germline assignment: CDR1 SGDLS and CDR2 YYNGEE. DNA for the CDR3: TGTGCCAGCAGCGTAGGGGCAGGGACAGGGGTCCACGAGCAGTACTTC. Translation: CASSVGAGTGVHEQYF.

The chain couples TRBV7-8 to TRBJ1-1; weak D call: TRBD1 (5 bases). The germline V and J ends were trimmed by 5 bases and 3 bases, with 13 bases remaining between them. The CDR3 sequence is 14 residues long. Germline CDR1 SGHVS, CDR2 FQNEAQ. The CDR3, as DNA: TGTGCCAGCAGCCCCATTCGGGGGTACACTGAAGCTTTCTTT. Amino acid sequence: CASSPIRGYTEAFF.

The rearrangement uses TRBV24-1 and TRBJ2-3, with D perhaps TRBD2 (6 bases). The V gene lost 5 bases and the J gene lost 2 bases, with 19 bases spanning the gap. The germline V gene has CDR1 KGHDR and CDR2 SFDVKD. CDR3 size: 17 residues. Here the CDR3 DNA reads TGTGCCACCAGTGTAAGGGATAGCGGAAAGTTCACAGATACGCAGTATTTT. Protein sequence: CATSVRDSGKFTDTQYF.

The chain couples TRBV28 to TRBJ2-7; 9 nucleotides agree with TRBD2. J lost 11 bases, V lost 4 bases, and 3 bases had no gene match. Germline CDR1 and CDR2: MDHEN and SYDVKM. The CDR3 is 11 residues long. The CDR3 DNA reads as TGTGCCAGCAGTTCTAGCGGGATAGAGTACTTC. Residues: CASSSSGIEYF.

This clone was seen at least ten times. This chain joins TRBV7-9 and TRBJ2-7; TRBD1 matches 7 bases. Germline-derived CDR1 and CDR2 are SEHNR and FQNEAQ (reference sequence). V shed 0 bases, J shed 4 bases, and the junction held 3 bases outside the gene matches. This CDR3 has 14 residues. The CDR3 nucleotides read TGTGCCAGCAGCTTAGCAGAGGGGGCGTACGAGCAGTACTTC. Amino acid sequence: CASSLAEGAYEQYF. The entire variable domain, with the rest obtained from reference TRBV7-9 and TRBJ2-7, is as follows: DTGVSQNPRHKITKRGQNVTFRCDPISEHNRLYWYRQTLGQGPEFLTYFQNEAQLEKSRLLSDRFSAERPKGSFSTLEIQRTEQGDSAMYLCASSLAEGAYEQYFGPGTRLTVT.

The rearrangement uses TRBV20-1 and TRBJ2-3; D ambiguous. Trimming left V 6 bases short and J 5 bases short, with 9 bases between. Germline V gene sequence: CDR1 DFQATT, CDR2 SNEGSKA (reference sequence). This CDR3 has 11 amino acids. CDR3 amino acids: CSASTGDTQYF. Here the CDR3 DNA reads TGCAGTGCGAGTACTGGAGATACGCAGTATTTT.

The gene calls are TRBV12-3 or TRBV12-4 and TRBJ2-1, with 8 bases identical to TRBD2. J gave up 3 bases and V 6 bases, and 1 base lay outside the gene matches. The CDR3 is made up of 13 amino acids. The CDR3 DNA reads as TGTGCCAGCAGGCTAGCGGGCTACAATGAGCAGTTCTTC. It yields the protein CASRLAGYNEQFF.

This rearrangement joins TRBV11-3 to TRBJ2-3, with 10 bases matching TRBD2. The CDR3 covers 15 residues. Trimming at V came to 8 bases and at J to 3 bases, leaving 8 bases not matched to a gene. Per germline, CDR1 SGHNT and CDR2 YENEEA. The CDR3 DNA is TGTGCCAGCTCCCCAGGACTAGCGGAAACAGATACGCAGTATTTT. Amino acid sequence: CASSPGLAETDTQYF.

The table lists this clone with a few counts. The CDR3 bases are TGTGCCAGCAGCCAGGGACTAGCGAACACCGGGGAGCTGTTTTTT. This gives the protein CASSQGLANTGELFF. The chain joins TRBV7-3 to TRBJ2-2; 8 bases match TRBD2. V dropped 5 bases and J dropped 0; count of bases not matched to a gene: 2. CDR3 size: 15 residues. The V gene's germline CDR1 is SGHTA and CDR2 FQGTGA.

Regarding this clone: Other nucleotide sequences from this sample produce the same CDR3. The chain has TRBV6-5 and TRBJ2-6; the D is unclear. CDR1 and CDR2 from the germline V gene are MNHEY and SVGAGI. This CDR3 spans 15 amino acids. V was trimmed by 0 bases and J by 4 bases, leaving 7 bases between them. CDR3 in amino acids: CASSYSLSGANVLTF. The CDR3 nucleotides are TGTGCCAGCAGTTACTCGCTATCGGGGGCCAACGTCCTGACTTTC.

In this sample, this clone turned up once. The chain employs TRBV7-9 and TRBJ2-1, with 9 nucleotides matching TRBD2. The V gene end was trimmed by 5 bases and the J gene end by 8 bases; junction bases not matched to a gene: 7. The germline CDR1 and CDR2 sequences are SEHNR and FQNEAQ (reference sequence). This CDR3 is 14 amino acids long. In nucleotides, the CDR3 is TGTGCCAGCAGCAATAGCGGGGGTTGGTATGAGCAGTTCTTC. Its protein is CASSNSGGWYEQFF.

This chain links TRBV6-5 with TRBJ1-1; the D is unclear. The CDR3 runs 13 residues. Per the germline V gene, CDR1 is MNHEY and CDR2 is SVGAGI. The V end lost 0 bases, the J end lost 3 bases, and 5 bases lay between the germline ends. This CDR3 is CASSYSYYTEAFF. The CDR3, as DNA: TGTGCCAGCAGTTACTCTTATTACACTGAAGCTTTCTTT.

The V and J genes are TRBV7-2 and TRBJ2-7, with 11 bases lining up with TRBD1. The CDR3 totals 14 residues. J gave up 6 bases and V 3 bases, and 4 bases lay outside the gene matches. The germline V gene has CDR1 SGHTA and CDR2 FQGNSA. CDR3 amino acids: CASSLDRGRSEQYF. The CDR3 nucleotides are TGTGCCAGCAGCTTGGACAGGGGGCGTAGCGAGCAGTACTTC.

CDR3 bases: TGTGCCAGCAGTGACAGTGGAGTGGAGACCCAGTACTTC. Its translation is CASSDSGVETQYF. The gene calls are TRBV2 and TRBJ2-5; D ambiguous. The V gene's germline CDR1 is SNHLY and CDR2 FYNNEI. The CDR3 length is 13 residues. Deletions cut 3 bases from V and 5 bases from J, with 10 bases between.

This sequence joins TRBV11-2 and TRBJ2-3, with 11 bases lining up with TRBD2. The CDR3 consists of 16 residues. Germline CDR1 reads SGHAT; CDR2 reads FQNNGV. V shed 0 bases, J shed 8 bases, and the junction held 7 bases outside the gene matches. This CDR3 reads CASSLELAGVLTTQYF. CDR3 DNA sequence: TGTGCCAGCAGCTTAGAACTAGCGGGGGTTCTTACTACGCAGTATTTT. Full variable domain (missing parts from reference TRBV11-2 and TRBJ2-3): EAGVAQSPRYKIIEKRQSVAFWCNPISGHATLYWYQQILGQGPKLLIQFQNNGVVDDSQLPKDRFSAERLKGVDSTLKIQPAKLEDSAVYLCASSLELAGVLTTQYFGPGTRLTVL.

This clone was counted once. The V and J genes are TRBV9 and TRBJ2-1; 14 nucleotides match TRBD2. The CDR3 is 18 amino acids. J lost 4 bases, V lost 3 bases, and 9 bases had no gene match. In germline, CDR1 is SGDLS, CDR2 YYNGEE. CDR3 nucleotide sequence: TGTGCCAGCAGCGCCAATCCGGGACTAGCGGGAGCATACAATGAGCAGTTCTTC. Protein sequence: CASSANPGLAGAYNEQFF.

The chain is built from TRBV29-1 and TRBJ2-5, with 7 bases fitting TRBD2. J lost 1 base, V lost 5 bases, and 13 bases had no gene match. The CDR3 sequence is 16 residues long. CDR1 and CDR2 (germline): SQVTM, ANQGSEA. CDR3 protein: CSVLEVVGGTQETQYF. CDR3 in DNA: TGCAGCGTTCTGGAGGTGGTGGGAGGGACCCAAGAGACCCAGTACTTC.

The chain carries TRBV29-1 and TRBJ1-2, with 11 bases fitting TRBD1. The V gene end was trimmed by 1 base and the J gene end by 7 bases; junction bases not matched to a gene: 5. The CDR3 runs 14 residues. CDR1 and CDR2 from the germline V gene are SQVTM and ANQGSEA. In nucleotides, the CDR3 is TGCAGCGTTGAAGTGGGACAGGGGGTTGGTGGCTACACCTTC. It encodes CSVEVGQGVGGYTF.

V usage is TRBV9 and J usage is TRBJ1-2, with a tentative D call TRBD1 (5 bases). Germline CDR1 and CDR2: SGDLS and YYNGEE. The CDR3 covers 14 residues. V was shortened by 0 bases and J by 9 bases, with 15 bases between the two germline ends. CDR3 residues: CASSVAPGELRYTF. The CDR3 DNA reads as TGTGCCAGCAGCGTAGCTCCGGGGGAGTTGCGCTACACCTTC.

This chain's CDR3 is CASRGEGYGYTF. CDR3 bases: TGCGCCAGCAGAGGCGAGGGCTATGGCTACACCTTC. The chain employs TRBV5-1 and TRBJ1-2; the D is unclear. The germline V and J ends were trimmed by 5 bases and 4 bases, with 9 bases remaining between them. Germline V gene sequence: CDR1 SGHRS, CDR2 YFSETQ. This CDR3 has 12 amino acids.

This sequence joins TRBV5-1 and TRBJ2-5; 13 nucleotides align to TRBD2. V was clipped by 4 bases and J by 5 bases; unmatched bases: 5. Germline assignment: CDR1 SGHRS and CDR2 YFSETQ. This CDR3 is 15 amino acids long. CDR3 sequence reads: CASSTGLAGRETQYF. The CDR3 region has the DNA TGCGCCAGCAGCACGGGACTAGCGGGGAGGGAGACCCAGTACTTC.

This rearrangement joins TRBV28 to TRBJ2-1, with D possibly matching TRBD2 (6 bases). The CDR3 extends over 16 amino acids. Trimming cost V 7 bases and J 4 bases, with 20 bases left between them. Germline V lookup: CDR1 MDHEN, CDR2 SYDVKM. The CDR3 DNA reads TGTGCCAGCACCTCAAAGTTAGCGGTAACGTACAATGAGCAGTTCTTC. The encoded protein is CASTSKLAVTYNEQFF.

The rearrangement links TRBV28 to TRBJ1-2; the match to TRBD1 covers 9 bases. This CDR3 is 15 amino acids long. V was pared by 8 bases and J by 4 bases, with 11 bases of the junction left unmatched. Germline V gives CDR1 MDHEN, CDR2 SYDVKM. CDR3 coding DNA: TGTGCCAGCCGTACCGGGACAGGGCCTTTCTATGGCTACACCTTC. Translated: CASRTGTGPFYGYTF.

The V and J genes are TRBV11-2 and TRBJ2-7, with 8 positions matching TRBD1. V dropped 4 bases and J dropped 2; count of bases not matched to a gene: 7. CDR1 is SGHAT, CDR2 FQNNGV, per germline. The CDR3 contains 15 residues. As DNA, the CDR3 is TGTGCCAGCAGCTCGAAGGGACAGGCAACCTACGAGCAGTACTTC. Its protein is CASSSKGQATYEQYF.